The text below deals with one T cell receptor beta chain. The antigen is undetermined. The sample comes from a study of OX40 agonist ivuxolimab in advanced cancers. Background on the study: Averaging 60 years in age, with a range of roughly 23 to 80, the cohort was more than 75% male. Findings and limits, study-wide: Expanded clones were, on average, more numerous among CD8+ T cells than CD4+.

Exclusion applied to patients with autoimmune disease history or systemic immunosuppression. V lost 0 bases, J lost 1 base, and 3 bases stayed unmatched. The germline CDR1 and CDR2 sequences are MGHRA and YSYEKL. The CDR3 contains 16 residues. Sequencing was performed with immunoSEQ multiplex PCR; in TCRdb, only in-frame clones are kept and a portion is missing. The table shows roughly 67,000 clones, with about 80% occurring only once. This receptor was obtained from an adult with an advanced solid tumor such as melanoma, head and neck, liver or kidney cancer. The J gene is TRBJ2-3, the V gene TRBV4-1, with TRBD2 matching 8 bases. Sequencing used CD4+ or CD8+ T cells sorted from blood, obtained in a trial of the OX40 agonist ivuxolimab. CDR3 sequence reads: CASSQETSGRTDTQYF. The CDR3 bases are TGCGCCAGCAGCCAAGAAACTAGCGGCCGCACAGATACGCAGTATTTT.